A selection of T cell receptor beta chains follows, all from one sample in a study of T-cell memory formation after mild COVID-19. TCRdb reprocessed the 5' RACE reads with MiXCR, giving one entry per CDR3 protein. The repertoire holds fewer than 350,000 distinct CDR3 sequences, with 8% to 10% as singletons. The sequencing sample was made of PBMCs or a T cell subset sorted from them (not recorded which). The receptors were gathered from a young man who had mild COVID-19 (a few samples of this study predate the infection). Cell type and time point are not known. The CDR3 runs from the conserved cysteine through the conserved F or W. Each record gives: D gene, CDR3 length, V gene, clone size, J gene, CDR3 protein, CDR3 DNA. D genes are given only for firm matches. Clone size is shown for a subset of rows, as once, few, many or a class of expanded clone.

D: TRBD2; length: 14; V: TRBV20-1; size: few; J: TRBJ2-5; CDR3: CSASQAGGQETQYF; DNA: TGCAGTGCTAGTCAAGCGGGGGGGCAAGAGACCCAGTACTTC
D: .; length: 13; V: TRBV20-1; size: many; J: TRBJ2-3; CDR3: CSVPTGGTDTQYF; DNA: TGCAGTGTCCCGACAGGTGGCACAGATACGCAGTATTTT
D: .; length: 14; V: TRBV7-8; size: few; J: TRBJ1-1; CDR3: CASSPNARAPEAFF; DNA: TGTGCCAGCAGCCCAAACGCCAGGGCCCCTGAAGCTTTCTTT
D: TRBD1; length: 14; V: TRBV12-3/TRBV12-4; size: .; J: TRBJ1-6; CDR3: CASSRQGQNSPLHF; DNA: TGTGCCAGCAGTAGACAGGGGCAAAATTCACCCCTCCACTTT
D: .; length: 14; V: TRBV7-9; size: .; J: TRBJ1-6; CDR3: CASSSGTENSPLHF; DNA: TGTGCCAGCAGCTCCGGAACAGAAAATTCACCCCTCCACTTT
D: TRBD2; length: 15; V: TRBV7-9; size: many; J: TRBJ2-3; CDR3: CASSLVRLASDTQYF; DNA: TGTGCCAGCAGCTTAGTGAGACTAGCGTCAGATACGCAGTATTTT
D: .; length: 15; V: TRBV5-1; size: few; J: TRBJ1-1; CDR3: CASSYEGQGRTEAFF; DNA: TGCGCCAGCAGCTACGAAGGGCAGGGCCGCACTGAAGCTTTCTTT
D: .; length: 12; V: TRBV12-3/TRBV12-4; size: few; J: TRBJ2-1; CDR3: CASSRLVSEQFF; DNA: TGTGCCAGCAGCCGACTAGTTAGTGAGCAGTTCTTC
D: .; length: 15; V: TRBV4-1; size: .; J: TRBJ1-1; CDR3: CASSQVTGANTEAFF; DNA: TGCGCCAGCAGCCAAGTCACGGGGGCGAACACTGAAGCTTTCTTT
D: TRBD2; length: 14; V: TRBV5-1; size: .; J: TRBJ2-2; CDR3: CASSRLAGAGELFF; DNA: TGCGCCAGCAGCCGACTAGCGGGGGCCGGGGAGCTGTTTTTT
D: TRBD1; length: 15; V: TRBV4-2; size: many; J: TRBJ2-5; CDR3: CASSQRDRSKETQYF; DNA: TGTGCCAGCAGCCAGCGGGACAGGTCCAAAGAGACCCAGTACTTC
D: .; length: 16; V: TRBV5-1; size: .; J: TRBJ2-5; CDR3: CASSLAPGANKETQYF; DNA: TGCGCCAGCAGCTTGGCCCCGGGGGCCAACAAAGAGACCCAGTACTTC
D: .; length: 13; V: TRBV12-3/TRBV12-4; size: .; J: TRBJ1-2; CDR3: CASSHAGENGYTF; DNA: TGTGCCAGCAGTCATGCAGGGGAGAATGGCTACACCTTC
D: TRBD2; length: 17; V: TRBV14; size: .; J: TRBJ2-3; CDR3: CASSQDGPAGGIDTQYF; DNA: TGTGCCAGCAGCCAAGATGGGCCTGCGGGGGGGATAGATACGCAGTATTTT
D: TRBD1; length: 14; V: TRBV10-3; size: .; J: TRBJ2-3; CDR3: CAIRADRGPDTQYF; DNA: TGTGCCATCAGGGCGGACAGGGGGCCTGATACGCAGTATTTT
D: .; length: 15; V: TRBV4-3; size: .; J: TRBJ2-2; CDR3: CASSQATPFGGELFF; DNA: TGCGCCAGCAGCCAAGCTACCCCCTTCGGCGGGGAGCTGTTTTTT
D: .; length: 14; V: TRBV5-1; size: many; J: TRBJ2-7; CDR3: CASSWDTTTGEQYF; DNA: TGCGCCAGCAGCTGGGACACAACCACGGGCGAGCAGTACTTC
D: .; length: 17; V: TRBV4-3; size: few; J: TRBJ2-5; CDR3: CASSQEVGSGPFETQYF; DNA: TGCGCCAGCAGCCAAGAAGTCGGTAGCGGCCCCTTTGAGACCCAGTACTTC
D: TRBD1; length: 14; V: TRBV7-9; size: .; J: TRBJ1-2; CDR3: CASSATGVADGYTF; DNA: TGTGCCAGCAGCGCGACAGGGGTCGCGGACGGCTACACCTTC
D: .; length: 13; V: TRBV30; size: .; J: TRBJ2-1; CDR3: CAWGSGYYNEQFF; DNA: TGTGCCTGGGGAAGCGGCTACTACAATGAGCAGTTCTTC
D: .; length: 13; V: TRBV5-1; size: few; J: TRBJ2-7; CDR3: CASSPGPLEEQYF; DNA: TGCGCCAGCAGCCCCGGGCCCCTCGAGGAGCAGTACTTC
D: .; length: 14; V: TRBV2; size: many; J: TRBJ2-7; CDR3: CASQQDGEVYEQYF; DNA: TGTGCCAGCCAACAGGACGGGGAAGTATACGAGCAGTACTTC
D: TRBD1; length: 15; V: TRBV27; size: .; J: TRBJ1-3; CDR3: CASSLGTGPGNTIYF; DNA: TGTGCCAGCAGTCTGGGGACAGGGCCAGGAAACACCATATATTTT
D: .; length: 11; V: TRBV3-1; size: .; J: TRBJ1-2; CDR3: CASSQGLSYTF; DNA: TGTGCCAGCAGCCAAGGCCTGAGCTACACCTTC
D: .; length: 13; V: TRBV15; size: .; J: TRBJ2-1; CDR3: CATSAYPGREQFF; DNA: TGTGCCACCAGCGCATACCCGGGACGTGAGCAGTTCTTC
D: TRBD2; length: 15; V: TRBV5-1; size: many; J: TRBJ2-5; CDR3: CASSLAGYLQETQYF; DNA: TGCGCCAGCTCCCTAGCGGGGTACCTCCAAGAGACCCAGTACTTC
D: .; length: 13; V: TRBV19; size: few; J: TRBJ1-4; CDR3: CASSPHEGEKLFF; DNA: TGTGCCAGTAGCCCCCACGAGGGGGAAAAACTGTTTTTT
D: .; length: 15; V: TRBV15; size: .; J: TRBJ1-3; CDR3: CATSRAAAAGNTIYF; DNA: TGTGCCACCAGCAGAGCCGCGGCAGCTGGAAACACCATATATTTT
D: .; length: 15; V: TRBV11-1; size: .; J: TRBJ2-3; CDR3: CASSYLRGRADTQYF; DNA: TGTGCCAGCAGCTACTTAAGGGGCCGGGCAGATACGCAGTATTTT
D: .; length: 16; V: TRBV5-1; size: .; J: TRBJ1-3; CDR3: CASSLGGVYSGNTIYF; DNA: TGCGCCAGCAGCTTGGGAGGGGTCTACTCTGGAAACACCATATATTTT
D: .; length: 16; V: TRBV6-6; size: .; J: TRBJ2-1; CDR3: CASSPLSSSSYNEQFF; DNA: TGTGCCAGCAGTCCACTTTCTAGCTCTTCCTACAATGAGCAGTTCTTC
D: .; length: 15; V: TRBV20-1; size: .; J: TRBJ1-6; CDR3: CSARGGMGWHSPLHF; DNA: TGCAGTGCTAGAGGGGGTATGGGGTGGCATTCACCCCTCCACTTT
D: TRBD2; length: 16; V: TRBV9; size: .; J: TRBJ2-2; CDR3: CASSEGAGGVAGELFF; DNA: TGTGCCAGCAGCGAGGGAGCGGGGGGAGTAGCCGGGGAGCTGTTTTTT
D: .; length: 15; V: TRBV7-2; size: .; J: TRBJ1-2; CDR3: CASSPTGGSNYGYTF; DNA: TGTGCCAGCAGCCCCACGGGGGGCTCTAACTATGGCTACACCTTC
D: .; length: 14; V: TRBV9; size: few; J: TRBJ1-3; CDR3: CASSPSNSGNTIYF; DNA: TGTGCCAGCAGCCCATCAAATTCTGGAAACACCATATATTTT
D: .; length: 14; V: TRBV7-9; size: many; J: TRBJ1-1; CDR3: CASSGTLRNTEAFF; DNA: TGTGCCAGCAGCGGGACACTAAGAAACACTGAAGCTTTCTTT
D: .; length: 13; V: TRBV6-5; size: few; J: TRBJ1-2; CDR3: CASSYSSVYGYTF; DNA: TGTGCCAGCAGTTACTCCAGTGTCTATGGCTACACCTTC
D: .; length: 13; V: TRBV2; size: few; J: TRBJ2-3; CDR3: CASSVVGTDTQYF; DNA: TGTGCCAGCAGTGTGGTTGGCACAGATACGCAGTATTTT
D: TRBD1; length: 15; V: TRBV10-1; size: .; J: TRBJ1-1; CDR3: CASVSTQGAATEAFF; DNA: TGCGCCAGTGTAAGTACACAGGGGGCGGCGACTGAAGCTTTCTTT
D: TRBD1; length: 15; V: TRBV30; size: few; J: TRBJ2-1; CDR3: CAWSVLGQGADEQFF; DNA: TGTGCCTGGAGTGTACTTGGCCAGGGGGCTGATGAGCAGTTCTTC